A selection of T cell receptor beta chains follows, all from one sample in a study of T-cell reconstitution after alpha-beta-depleted transplantation in children. A single record per CDR3 protein comes from TCRdb applying MiXCR to the PCR reads. The repertoire holds about 1,000,000 distinct CDR3 sequences, about 29% seen once, with about 28% in the top ten. Source: PBMCs, mostly from graft donor cells, taken 360 days after TCRalphabeta/CD19-depleted stem cell transplant. The receptors originated from a boy under two years old who had a stem cell transplant for SCID, so the T cells may come from the graft donor. CDR3s include the opening cysteine and the closing phenylalanine or tryptophan. Each record gives: CDR3 protein, J gene, D gene, V gene. A D gene is named only where the DNA matches it firmly.

CASSLALGARGESPLHF TRBJ1-6 . TRBV7-2
CASTTLGHTEAFF TRBJ1-1 . TRBV12-3/TRBV12-4
CAISDHTGGDEQYF TRBJ2-7 TRBD1 TRBV10-3
CASRPQPTSTDTQYF TRBJ2-3 . TRBV7-2
CASREDRGFNQPQHF TRBJ1-5 TRBD1 TRBV7-8
CSVETLTDTQYF TRBJ2-3 . TRBV29-1
CASSRYRDRVGGTEAFF TRBJ1-1 TRBD1 TRBV18
CASKNLTKNIQYF TRBJ2-4 . TRBV27
CASSHLFRDRGADTQYF TRBJ2-3 TRBD1 TRBV4-1
CASSIQQGITETQYF TRBJ2-5 . TRBV28
CAISEPTEEAFF TRBJ1-1 . TRBV10-3
CASSIRDGRTDTQYF TRBJ2-3 . TRBV5-1
CSASKPGMPDTQYF TRBJ2-3 . TRBV20-1
CASSGGTAGANEQFF TRBJ2-1 . TRBV5-1
CASQDRDRGTQYF TRBJ2-4 TRBD1 TRBV7-2
CASSYSIGQDRSYEQYF TRBJ2-7 TRBD1 TRBV6-5
CASSLVDGYEQYF TRBJ2-7 . TRBV12-3/TRBV12-4
CASSQERFTGELFF TRBJ2-2 . TRBV4-1
CASSRDTFFGETQYF TRBJ2-5 . TRBV18
CASRGTVSNTEAFF TRBJ1-1 TRBD1 TRBV28
CASTTWGKETQYF TRBJ2-5 . TRBV6-2/TRBV6-3
CASSLEGGGLAAGEQFF TRBJ2-1 TRBD2 TRBV11-2
CASSSSPGSGFPYNEQFF TRBJ2-1 . TRBV7-8
CSVEYGLFTDTQYF TRBJ2-3 . TRBV29-1
CASSLGHQALSGNTIYF TRBJ1-3 . TRBV5-1
CASSFTSGGQHNEQFF TRBJ2-1 TRBD2 TRBV12-3/TRBV12-4
CSARDQPRTGDEQYF TRBJ2-7 . TRBV20-1
CSAHSRDDQETQYF TRBJ2-5 . TRBV20-1
CASSPRGGGGYYGYTF TRBJ1-2 TRBD1 TRBV27
CSVRLPGIRDTEAFF TRBJ1-1 . TRBV29-1
CASSYGGASDTQYF TRBJ2-3 . TRBV7-9
CASRRQGDYEQYF TRBJ2-7 TRBD1 TRBV27
CASSQVPTGTRGTGELFF TRBJ2-2 . TRBV4-2
CASSLSGPKNGYTF TRBJ1-2 . TRBV12-3/TRBV12-4
CAIEEPGGGTEAFF TRBJ1-1 . TRBV10-3
CAIGDGQGMGDTQYF TRBJ2-3 TRBD1 TRBV10-3
CASSPPLLHANTGELFF TRBJ2-2 . TRBV12-3/TRBV12-4
CSVAVDRGSPLHF TRBJ1-6 TRBD1 TRBV29-1
CASSDVTLGVQNYGYTF TRBJ1-2 . TRBV6-1
CSATSMFELNTEAFF TRBJ1-1 . TRBV20-1
CASSLLWASENTIYF TRBJ1-3 . TRBV6-5